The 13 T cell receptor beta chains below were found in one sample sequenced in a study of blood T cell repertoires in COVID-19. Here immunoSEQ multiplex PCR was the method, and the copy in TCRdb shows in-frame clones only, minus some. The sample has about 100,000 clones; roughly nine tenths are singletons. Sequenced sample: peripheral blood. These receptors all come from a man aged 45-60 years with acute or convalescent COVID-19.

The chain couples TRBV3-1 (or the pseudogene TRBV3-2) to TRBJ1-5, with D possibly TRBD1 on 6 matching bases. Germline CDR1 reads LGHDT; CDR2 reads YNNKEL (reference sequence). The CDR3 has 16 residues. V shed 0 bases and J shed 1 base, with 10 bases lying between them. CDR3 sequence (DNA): TGTGCCAGCAGCCAAGATCAGGGGTTGAGCAATCAGCCCCAGCATTTT. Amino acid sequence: CASSQDQGLSNQPQHF.

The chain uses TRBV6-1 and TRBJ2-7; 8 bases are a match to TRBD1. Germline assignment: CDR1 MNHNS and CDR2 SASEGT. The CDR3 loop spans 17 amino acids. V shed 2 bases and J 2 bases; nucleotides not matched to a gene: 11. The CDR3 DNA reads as TGTGCCAGCAGTGAAAAGATGGGACAGGTAGTCCCCTACGAGCAGTACTTC. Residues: CASSEKMGQVVPYEQYF.

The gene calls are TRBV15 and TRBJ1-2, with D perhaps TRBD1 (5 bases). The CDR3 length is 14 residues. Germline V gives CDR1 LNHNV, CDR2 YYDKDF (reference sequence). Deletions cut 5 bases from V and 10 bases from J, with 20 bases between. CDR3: CATSGDRGDGTYTF. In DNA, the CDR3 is TGTGCCACCAGCGGGGATCGGGGGGATGGGACCTACACCTTC.

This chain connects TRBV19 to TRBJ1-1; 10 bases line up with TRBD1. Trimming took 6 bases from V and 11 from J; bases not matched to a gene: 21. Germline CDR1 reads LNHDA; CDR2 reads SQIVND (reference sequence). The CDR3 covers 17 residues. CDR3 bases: TGTGCCAGTAGCGAGATACTTCGACAGGGGGCCAGCAGCGGGGCTTTCTTT. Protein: CASSEILRQGASSGAFF.

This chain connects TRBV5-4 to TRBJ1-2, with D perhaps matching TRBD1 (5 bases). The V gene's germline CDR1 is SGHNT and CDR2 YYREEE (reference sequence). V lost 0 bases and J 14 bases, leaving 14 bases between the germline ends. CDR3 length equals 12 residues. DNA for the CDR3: TGTGCCAGCAGCTTGGAAACCAGGGCTCTGACCTTC. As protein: CASSLETRALTF.

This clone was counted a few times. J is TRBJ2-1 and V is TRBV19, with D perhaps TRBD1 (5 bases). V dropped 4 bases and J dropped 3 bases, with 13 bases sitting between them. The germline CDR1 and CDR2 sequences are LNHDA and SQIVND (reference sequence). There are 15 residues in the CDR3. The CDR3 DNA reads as TGTGCCAGTAGTAGCCGGGCAGGGATCTACAATGAGCAGTTCTTC. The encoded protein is CASSSRAGIYNEQFF.

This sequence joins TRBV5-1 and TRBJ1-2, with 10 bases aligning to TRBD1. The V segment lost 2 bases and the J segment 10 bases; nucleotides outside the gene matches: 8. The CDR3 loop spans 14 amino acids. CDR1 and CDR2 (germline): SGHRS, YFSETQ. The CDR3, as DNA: TGCGCCAGCAGCTTATCCGCGACAGGGGGCGTCTACACCTTC. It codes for CASSLSATGGVYTF.

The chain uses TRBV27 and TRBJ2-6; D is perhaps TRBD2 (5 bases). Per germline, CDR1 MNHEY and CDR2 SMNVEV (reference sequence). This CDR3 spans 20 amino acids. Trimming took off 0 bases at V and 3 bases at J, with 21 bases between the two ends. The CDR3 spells CASSLSGIPVRASGANVLTF. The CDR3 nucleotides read TGTGCCAGCAGTTTATCGGGTATCCCCGTGAGGGCCAGTGGGGCCAACGTCCTGACTTTC.

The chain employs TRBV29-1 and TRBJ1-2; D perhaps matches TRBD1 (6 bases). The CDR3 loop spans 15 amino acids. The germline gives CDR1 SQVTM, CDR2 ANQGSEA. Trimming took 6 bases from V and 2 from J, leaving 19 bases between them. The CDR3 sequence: CSVDFPGQRNYGYTF. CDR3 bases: TGCAGCGTGGATTTCCCGGGACAACGGAACTATGGCTACACCTTC. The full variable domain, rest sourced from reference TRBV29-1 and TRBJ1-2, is SAVISQKPSRDICQRGTSLTIQCQVDSQVTMMFWYRQQPGQSLTLIATANQGSEATYESGFVIDKFPISRPNLTFSTLTVSNMSPEDSSIYLCSVDFPGQRNYGYTFGSGTRLTVV.

CDR3 region: CASSPRGDSNQPQHF. As DNA, the CDR3 is TGTGCCAGCTCACCGAGAGGCGATAGCAATCAGCCCCAGCATTTT. V usage is TRBV18 and J usage is TRBJ1-5; D is ambiguous. Germline CDR1 reads KGHSH; CDR2 reads LQKENI. V was trimmed by 3 bases and J by 0 bases, leaving 9 bases between them. This CDR3 is built from 15 residues.

CDR3 sequence: CASKSSYGYTF. In DNA, the CDR3 is TGTGCCAGCAAGAGTAGTTATGGCTACACCTTC. The rearrangement uses TRBV9 and TRBJ1-2, with D unclear. This CDR3 comprises 11 residues. CDR1 is SGDLS and CDR2 is YYNGEE in the germline V gene. The ends were cut back, 6 bases at V and 5 bases at J, with 8 bases in the middle.

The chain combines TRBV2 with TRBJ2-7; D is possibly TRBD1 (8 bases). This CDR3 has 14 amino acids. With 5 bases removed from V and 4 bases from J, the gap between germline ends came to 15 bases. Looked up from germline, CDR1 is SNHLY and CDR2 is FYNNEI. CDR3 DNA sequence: TGTGCCAGCAGTCATACAGGGGGGGGATACGAGCAGTACTTC. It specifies CASSHTGGGYEQYF.

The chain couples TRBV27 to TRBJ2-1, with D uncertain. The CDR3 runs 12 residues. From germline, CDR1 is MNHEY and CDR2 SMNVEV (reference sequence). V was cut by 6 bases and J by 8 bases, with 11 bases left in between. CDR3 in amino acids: CASSYSGYEQFF. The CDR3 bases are TGTGCCAGCAGCTACAGTGGATATGAGCAGTTCTTC.